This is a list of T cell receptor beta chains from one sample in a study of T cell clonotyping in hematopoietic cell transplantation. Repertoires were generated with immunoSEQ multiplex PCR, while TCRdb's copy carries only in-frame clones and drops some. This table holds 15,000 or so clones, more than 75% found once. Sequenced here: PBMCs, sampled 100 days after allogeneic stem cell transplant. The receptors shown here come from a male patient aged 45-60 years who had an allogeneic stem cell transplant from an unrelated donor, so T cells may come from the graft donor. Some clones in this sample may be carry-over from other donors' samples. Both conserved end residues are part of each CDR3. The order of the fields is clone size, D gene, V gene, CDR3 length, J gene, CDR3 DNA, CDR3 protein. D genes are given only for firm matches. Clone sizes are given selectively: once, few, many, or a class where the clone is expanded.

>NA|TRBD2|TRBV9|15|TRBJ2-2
TGTGCCAGCAGCGTCCTAGCGGGAGCCGGCGGGGAGCTGTTTTTT
CASSVLAGAGGELFF
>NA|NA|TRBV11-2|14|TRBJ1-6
TGTGCCAGCAGCCTGGGGCCGGGGAATTCACCCCTCCACTTT
CASSLGPGNSPLHF
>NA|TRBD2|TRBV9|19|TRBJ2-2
TGTGCCAGCAGCGTAGGCCCCTTTCGGGGGGGGGCGGACACCGGGGAGCTGTTTTTT
CASSVGPFRGGADTGELFF
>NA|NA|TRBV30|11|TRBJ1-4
TGTGCCTGGGCCTGGGATGAAAAACTGTTTTTT
CAWAWDEKLFF
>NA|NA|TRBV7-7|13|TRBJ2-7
TGTGCTAGCAGCTTTGGGGGGGGCTTCGAGCAGTACTTC
CASSFGGGFEQYF
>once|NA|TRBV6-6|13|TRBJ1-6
TGTGCCACCCGGATGGACAGAAATTCACCCCTCCACTTT
CATRMDRNSPLHF
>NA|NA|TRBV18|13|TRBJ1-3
TGTGCCAGCTCAACAGGGTCTGGAAACACCATATATTTT
CASSTGSGNTIYF
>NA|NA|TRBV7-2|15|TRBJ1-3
TGTGCCAGCAGCTTCTTGACGGGAGGGGCAGGGTCCTTGTATTTT
CASSFLTGGAGSLYF
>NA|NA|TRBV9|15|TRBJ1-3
TGTGCCAGCAGCGTAGCAAACAGAGGTGGAAACACCATATATTTT
CASSVANRGGNTIYF
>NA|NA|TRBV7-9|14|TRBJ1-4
TGTGCCAGCAGCCAGGACAGCTCTAATGAAAAACTGTTTTTT
CASSQDSSNEKLFF
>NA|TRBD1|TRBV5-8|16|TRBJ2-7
TGTGCCAGCTACCCCGTCCGGGACAGGGGTATGCACGAGCAGTACTTC
CASYPVRDRGMHEQYF
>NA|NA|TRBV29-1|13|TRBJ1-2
TGCAGCGTTGAGTACTTGGAGGACTATGGCTACACCTTC
CSVEYLEDYGYTF
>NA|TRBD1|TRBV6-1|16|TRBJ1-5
TGTGCCAGCAGTGTACAAACAGGGGATTGGAATCAGCCCCAGCATTTT
CASSVQTGDWNQPQHF
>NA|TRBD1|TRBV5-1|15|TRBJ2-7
TGCGCCAGCAGCTTGGAGGGACAGGGGGCTTACGAGCAGTACTTC
CASSLEGQGAYEQYF
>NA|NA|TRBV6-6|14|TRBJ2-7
TGTGCCAGCAGTTACCGTCGGGACGGGTACGAGCAGTACTTC
CASSYRRDGYEQYF
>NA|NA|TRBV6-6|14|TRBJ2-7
TGTGCCAGCAGCCTCGGGACCTCCCGTTTGGAGCAGTACTTC
CASSLGTSRLEQYF
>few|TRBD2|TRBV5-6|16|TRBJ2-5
TGTGCCAGCAGCTTGAATAGCGGGAGGCCGCAAGAGACCCAGTACTTC
CASSLNSGRPQETQYF
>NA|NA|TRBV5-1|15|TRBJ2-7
TGCGCCAGCAGCTTGGACGGCCACAGCTCCTACGAGCAGTACTTC
CASSLDGHSSYEQYF
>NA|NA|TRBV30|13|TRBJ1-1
TGTGCCTGGAGTGTAGGGGTGAACACTGAAGCTTTCTTT
CAWSVGVNTEAFF
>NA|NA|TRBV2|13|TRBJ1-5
TGTGCCAGCAGTGTCAGGAGAGATCAGCCCCAGCATTTT
CASSVRRDQPQHF
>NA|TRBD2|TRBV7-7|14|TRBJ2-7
TGTGCTAGCAGCTTAGGGGGACTAGCGAGCGAGCAGTACTTC
CASSLGGLASEQYF
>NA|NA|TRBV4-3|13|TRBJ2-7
TGCGCCAGCAGCCATTTCAGGGGTTACGAGCAGTACTTC
CASSHFRGYEQYF
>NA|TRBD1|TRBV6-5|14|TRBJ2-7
TGTGCCAGCAGCAGACAGGGAAGGGGCTACGAGCAGTACTTC
CASSRQGRGYEQYF
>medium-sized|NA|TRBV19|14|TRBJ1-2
TGTGCCAGTACCCCCGGGGGACGATCCTATGGCTACACCTTC
CASTPGGRSYGYTF